These 13 T cell receptor beta chains were all obtained from the same sample, sequenced in a study of T cell changes during pregnancy in multiple sclerosis. Clones were read by immunoSEQ multiplex PCR, and TCRdb kept only the in-frame ones, dropping some. The data contain some 33,000 clones, 91% of them seen just once; the ten biggest clones take up 3% to 4%. The sequencing here drew on CD8+ T cells from peripheral blood mononuclear cells, taken in the second trimester of pregnancy. The receptors stem from a female donor in good health, enrolled as a control in a pregnancy study.

V is TRBV10-3 and J is TRBJ1-1, with 11 bases matching TRBD1. Germline-derived CDR1 and CDR2 are ENHRY and SYGVKD. The CDR3 spans 18 residues. J gave up 3 bases and V 0 bases, and 9 bases lay outside the gene matches. CDR3 region: CAISESMDRGQVDTEAFF. CDR3 DNA sequence: TGTGCCATCAGTGAGTCTATGGACAGGGGGCAGGTGGACACTGAAGCTTTCTTT.

This clone turned up a few times. The chain combines TRBV15 with TRBJ1-1; the D is unclear. Germline loops: CDR1 LNHNV, CDR2 YYDKDF (reference sequence). V was shortened by 3 bases and J by 8 bases, with 7 bases between the two germline ends. The CDR3 spans 11 residues. CDR3 amino acids: CATSRAGEAFF. The CDR3 coding sequence is TGTGCCACCAGCAGGGCCGGGGAAGCTTTCTTT.

This chain uses TRBV6-1 with TRBJ1-3; TRBD1 might be the D (6 bases). CDR1 and CDR2 (germline): MNHNS, SASEGT. CDR3 size: 15 residues. Trimming cost V 1 base and J 0 bases, with 7 bases left between them. The CDR3 sequence is CASSEEDSSGNTIYF. The CDR3, as DNA: TGTGCCAGCAGTGAAGAGGACAGCTCTGGAAACACCATATATTTT.

This chain connects TRBV2 to TRBJ2-3; a weak D match, TRBD2 (5 bases). The germline CDR1 and CDR2 sequences are SNHLY and FYNNEI. The V end lost 4 bases, the J end lost 3 bases, and 11 bases lay between the germline ends. The CDR3 sequence is 14 residues long. CDR3 sequence: CASSVRELTDTQYF. The CDR3 DNA is TGTGCCAGCAGTGTGAGGGAGTTGACAGATACGCAGTATTTT.

V and J are TRBV9 and TRBJ2-7; 7 bases map to TRBD1. Germline CDR1 reads SGDLS; CDR2 reads YYNGEE. The CDR3 is 12 residues long. The V gene end was trimmed by 3 bases and the J gene end by 3 bases; junction bases not matched to a gene: 0. CDR3 DNA sequence: TGTGCCAGCAGCGGGGACAGCTACGAGCAGTACTTC. Its protein is CASSGDSYEQYF.

This chain uses TRBV6-5 with TRBJ2-1; TRBD2 aligns across 8 bases. The CDR3 totals 13 residues. Trimming at V came to 7 bases and at J to 4 bases, leaving 3 bases not matched to a gene. Germline-derived CDR1 and CDR2 are MNHEY and SVGAGI. In DNA form, the CDR3 reads TGTGCCAGCATGAAGCGGGGGTACAATGAGCAGTTCTTC. This codes for CASMKRGYNEQFF.

The rearrangement joins TRBV15 to TRBJ1-4; TRBD1 matches at 7 bases. After removal of 3 bases from V and 0 bases from J, the junction contained 4 bases not matched to a gene. The CDR3 sequence is 16 residues long. CDR1 is LNHNV and CDR2 is YYDKDF in the germline V gene (reference sequence). The CDR3 region is CATSSRQGPTNEKLFF. DNA for the CDR3: TGTGCCACCAGCAGCCGACAGGGACCAACTAATGAAAAACTGTTTTTT.

The V and J genes are TRBV4-3 and TRBJ2-2, with TRBD2 as a possible D gene (6 bases). Germline lookup yields CDR1 LGHNA and CDR2 YSLEER. V was cut by 3 bases and J by 1 base, with 24 bases left in between. The CDR3 sequence is 20 residues long. CDR3 coding DNA: TGCGCCAGCAGCCAGGCAGTTTTGGGCGGGGTCTACTTGAACACCGGGGAGCTGTTTTTT. Its translation: CASSQAVLGGVYLNTGELFF.

This clone showed up just a few times. This is likely an artifact of a read error, given a far larger clone one base away. The same CDR3 arises from other DNA sequences in this sample as well. The chain carries TRBV4-1 and TRBJ1-1; D is unresolved. This CDR3 is built from 15 residues. Germline loops: CDR1 MGHRA, CDR2 YSYEKL. Trimming pared 0 bases from V and 0 bases from J, leaving 8 bases between. The CDR3 DNA is TGCGCCAGCAGCCAAGAAACAGCCATGAACACTGAAGCTTTCTTT. Amino acids: CASSQETAMNTEAFF.

The J gene is TRBJ2-3, the V gene TRBV9; 7 nucleotides match TRBD2. The CDR3 is 17 amino acids. Unmatched junction bases numbered 13, after V lost 4 bases and J lost 2 bases. Germline lookup yields CDR1 SGDLS and CDR2 YYNGEE. The CDR3 DNA reads TGTGCCAGCAGCCCCCCCAAACGCGGGGGAATCACAGATACGCAGTATTTT. This codes for CASSPPKRGGITDTQYF. The full variable domain, its missing parts supplied by reference TRBV9 and TRBJ2-3, is DSGVTQTPKHLITATGQRVTLRCSPRSGDLSVYWYQQSLDQGLQFLIQYYNGEERAKGNILERFSAQQFPDLHSELNLSSLELGDSALYFCASSPPKRGGITDTQYFGPGTRLTVL.

J is TRBJ2-2 and V is TRBV13; perhaps TRBD2 as D (5 bases). V was shortened by 6 bases and J by 6 bases, with 17 bases between the two germline ends. CDR1 is PRHDT and CDR2 is FYEKMQ in the germline V gene (reference sequence). There are 15 residues in the CDR3. The chain's CDR3 is CASRNDGLVAGELFF. The CDR3 nucleotides read TGTGCCAGCAGAAACGACGGACTTGTAGCCGGGGAGCTGTTTTTT.

For the CDR3, the DNA is TGTGCCAGTAGTGACCACAGGGGGGTGGGTTACACCGGGGAGCTGTTTTTT. Translated: CASSDHRGVGYTGELFF. This chain connects TRBV19 to TRBJ2-2, with 8 bases identical to TRBD1. Germline values: CDR1 LNHDA, CDR2 SQIVND (reference sequence). Trimming removed 5 bases from V and 3 bases from J; junction bases left unmatched: 11. The CDR3 covers 17 residues. The whole variable domain, filled in from reference TRBV19 and TRBJ2-2, reads DGGITQSPKYLFRKEGQNVTLSCEQNLNHDAMYWYRQDPGQGLRLIYYSQIVNDFQKGDIAEGYSVSREKKESFPLTVTSAQKNPTAFYLCASSDHRGVGYTGELFFGEGSRLTVL.

This clone was counted a single time. The J gene is TRBJ2-7, the V gene TRBV2; 7 nucleotides agree with TRBD2. The trim removed 4 bases at V and 0 bases at J, leaving 0 bases unmatched. The CDR3 sequence is 13 residues long. Germline CDR1 reads SNHLY; CDR2 reads FYNNEI. This chain's CDR3 is CASSGTSSYEQYF. In DNA form, the CDR3 reads TGTGCCAGCAGTGGGACTAGCTCCTACGAGCAGTACTTC.